A selection of T cell receptor beta chains follows, all from one sample in a study of cytomegalovirus exposure and HLA in healthy donors. Here immunoSEQ multiplex PCR was the method, and the copy in TCRdb shows in-frame clones only, minus some. The table includes 120,000 or so clones, over 60% detected once. Sequencing was performed on PBMCs. These receptors came from a female donor in good health and CMV-seronegative. CDR3s include the opening cysteine and the closing phenylalanine or tryptophan.

CASSPRTRMNTEAFF,TRBV19,TRBJ1-1,15
CASSTMNYEQYF,TRBV7-9,-,12
CSSSSHYEQFF,TRBV7-9,TRBJ2-1,11
CASSFAGTGATEAFF,TRBV7-2,TRBJ1-1,15
CASSFLAGNTEAFF,TRBV11-2,TRBJ1-1,14
CASSQVKTGGSGNTIYF,TRBV4-1,TRBJ1-3,17
CAWSHLSGRDEQFF,TRBV30,TRBJ2-1,14
CASSVRTGNFAYEQYF,TRBV6-1,TRBJ2-7,16
CASSRYEVDTQYF,TRBV6-6,TRBJ2-3,13
CASSLGTGISHEQFF,TRBV7-3,TRBJ2-1,15
CASSDWRHNEQFF,TRBV19,TRBJ2-1,13
CASSVNGNEQFF,TRBV6-1,TRBJ2-1,12
CASSAPGGVAYEQYF,TRBV18,TRBJ2-7,15
CASSATGTSGRDTQYF,TRBV27,TRBJ2-3,16
CASSGGDRESGEQFF,TRBV6-1,TRBJ2-1,15
CASRPVGEQETQYF,TRBV23-1,TRBJ2-5,14
CASSLGGGYTF,TRBV5-1,TRBJ1-2,11
CASSLVGDGELFF,TRBV7-9,TRBJ2-2,13
CASSYSLFSGNTIYF,TRBV6-5,TRBJ1-3,15
CASSLRREETQYF,TRBV7-8,TRBJ2-5,13
CASSSVDQPQHF,TRBV7-9,TRBJ1-5,12
CASSPLGDEQYF,TRBV18,TRBJ2-7,12